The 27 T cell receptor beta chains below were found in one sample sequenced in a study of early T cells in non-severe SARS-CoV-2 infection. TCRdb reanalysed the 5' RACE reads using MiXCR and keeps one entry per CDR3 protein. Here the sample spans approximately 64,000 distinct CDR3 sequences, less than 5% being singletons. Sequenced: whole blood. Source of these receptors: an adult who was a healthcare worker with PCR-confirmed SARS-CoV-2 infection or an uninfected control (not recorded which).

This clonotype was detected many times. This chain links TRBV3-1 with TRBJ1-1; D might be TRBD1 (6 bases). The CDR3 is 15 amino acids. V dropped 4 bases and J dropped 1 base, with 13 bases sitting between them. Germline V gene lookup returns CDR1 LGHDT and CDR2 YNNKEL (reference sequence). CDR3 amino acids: CASSRPRGANTEAFF. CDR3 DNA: TGTGCCAGCAGCCGACCCAGGGGAGCGAACACTGAAGCTTTCTTT.

Here the CDR3 reads CASSAPGLAGIGEQFF. CDR3 DNA sequence: TGTGCCAGCTCAGCGCCGGGACTAGCGGGCATCGGTGAGCAGTTCTTC. The chain carries TRBV18 and TRBJ2-1; TRBD2 matches at 12 bases. The CDR3 has 16 amino acids. With 5 bases clipped from V and 9 bases from J, the junction kept 11 bases outside the gene matches. Germline CDR1 reads KGHSH; CDR2 reads LQKENI.

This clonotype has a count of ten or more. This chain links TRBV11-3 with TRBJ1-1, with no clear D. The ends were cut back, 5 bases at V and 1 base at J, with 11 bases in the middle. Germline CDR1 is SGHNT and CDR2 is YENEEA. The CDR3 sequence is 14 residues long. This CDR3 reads CASSPTAGNTEAFF. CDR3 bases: TGTGCCAGCAGCCCAACGGCGGGGAACACTGAAGCTTTCTTT.

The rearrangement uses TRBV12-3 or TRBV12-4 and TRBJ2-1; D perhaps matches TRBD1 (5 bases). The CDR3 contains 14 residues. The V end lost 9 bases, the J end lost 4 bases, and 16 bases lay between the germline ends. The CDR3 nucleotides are TGTGCCAGTCTCCGAAGCGACAGTTACAATGAGCAGTTCTTC. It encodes CASLRSDSYNEQFF.

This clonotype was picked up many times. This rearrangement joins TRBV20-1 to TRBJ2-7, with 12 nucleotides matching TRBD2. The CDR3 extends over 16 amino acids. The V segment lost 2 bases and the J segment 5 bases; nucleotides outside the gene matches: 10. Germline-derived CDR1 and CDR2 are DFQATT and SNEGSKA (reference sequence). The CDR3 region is CSARPLRLAGVHEQYF. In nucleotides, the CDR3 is TGCAGTGCTAGACCACTCAGACTAGCGGGAGTCCACGAGCAGTACTTC.

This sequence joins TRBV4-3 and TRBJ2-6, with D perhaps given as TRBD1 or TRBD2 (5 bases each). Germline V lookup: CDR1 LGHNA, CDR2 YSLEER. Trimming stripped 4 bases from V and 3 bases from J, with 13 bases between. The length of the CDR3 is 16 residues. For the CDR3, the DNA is TGCGCCAGCAGCCCAGTGCGAGGGGATGGGGCCAACGTCCTGACTTTC. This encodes CASSPVRGDGANVLTF.

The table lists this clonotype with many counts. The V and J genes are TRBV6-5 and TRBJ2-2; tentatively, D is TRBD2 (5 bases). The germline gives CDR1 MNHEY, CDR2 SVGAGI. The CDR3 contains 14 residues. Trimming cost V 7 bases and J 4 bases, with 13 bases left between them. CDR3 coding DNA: TGTGCCAGCAAGGAGGCGCACGTCACCGGGGAGCTGTTTTTT. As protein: CASKEAHVTGELFF.

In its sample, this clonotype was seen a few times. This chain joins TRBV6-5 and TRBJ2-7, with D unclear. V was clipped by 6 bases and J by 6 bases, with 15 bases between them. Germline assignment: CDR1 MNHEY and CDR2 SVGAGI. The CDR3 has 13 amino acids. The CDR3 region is CASRALPESEQYF. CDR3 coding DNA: TGTGCCAGCAGGGCCCTCCCCGAGAGCGAGCAGTACTTC.

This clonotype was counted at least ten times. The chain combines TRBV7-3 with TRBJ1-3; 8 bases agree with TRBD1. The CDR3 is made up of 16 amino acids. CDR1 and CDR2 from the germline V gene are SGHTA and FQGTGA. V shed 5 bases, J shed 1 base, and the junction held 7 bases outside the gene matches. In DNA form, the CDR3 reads TGTGCCAGCAGCGTTCGGACAGGGACTTCTGGAAACACCATATATTTT. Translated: CASSVRTGTSGNTIYF.

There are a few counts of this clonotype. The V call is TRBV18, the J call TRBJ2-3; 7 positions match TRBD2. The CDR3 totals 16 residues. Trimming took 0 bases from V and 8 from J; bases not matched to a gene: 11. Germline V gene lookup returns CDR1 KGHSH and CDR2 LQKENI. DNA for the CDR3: TGTGCCAGCTCACCACCTCCTAGCGGTGGGGCGGGTACGCAGTATTTT. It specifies CASSPPPSGGAGTQYF.

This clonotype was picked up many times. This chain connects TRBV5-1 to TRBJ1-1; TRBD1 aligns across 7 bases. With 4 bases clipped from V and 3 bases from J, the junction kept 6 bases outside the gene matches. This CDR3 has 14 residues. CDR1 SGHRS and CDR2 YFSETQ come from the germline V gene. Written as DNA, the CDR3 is TGCGCCAGCAGCACCGGACAGGCCGACACTGAAGCTTTCTTT. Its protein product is CASSTGQADTEAFF.

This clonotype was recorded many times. CDR3 bases: TGTGCCAGCTCACCTGACCGGGCCGGAAACACCATATATTTT. It codes for CASSPDRAGNTIYF. The chain joins TRBV18 to TRBJ1-3; D not resolved. CDR1 and CDR2 from the germline V gene are KGHSH and LQKENI. The CDR3 totals 14 residues. The ends were cut back, 3 bases at V and 4 bases at J, with 10 bases in the middle.

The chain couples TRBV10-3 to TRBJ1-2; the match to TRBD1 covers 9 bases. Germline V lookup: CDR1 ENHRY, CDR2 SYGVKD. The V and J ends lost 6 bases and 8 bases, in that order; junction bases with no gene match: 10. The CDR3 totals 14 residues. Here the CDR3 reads CAIRQGQGSYGYTF. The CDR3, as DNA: TGTGCCATCAGGCAGGGACAGGGCAGTTACGGCTACACCTTC.

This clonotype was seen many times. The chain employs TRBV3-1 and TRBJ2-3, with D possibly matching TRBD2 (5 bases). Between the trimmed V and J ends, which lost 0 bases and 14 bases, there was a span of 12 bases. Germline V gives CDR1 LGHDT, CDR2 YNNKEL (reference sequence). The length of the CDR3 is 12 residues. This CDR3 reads CASSQDEASTYF. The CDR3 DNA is TGTGCCAGCAGCCAAGATGAGGCTAGCACGTATTTT.

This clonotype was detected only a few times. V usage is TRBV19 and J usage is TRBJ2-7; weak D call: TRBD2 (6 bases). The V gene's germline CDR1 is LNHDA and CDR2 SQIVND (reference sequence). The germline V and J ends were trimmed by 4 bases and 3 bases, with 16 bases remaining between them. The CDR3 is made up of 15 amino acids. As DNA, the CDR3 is TGTGCCAGTAGTACCAAAAATGGCGGGGTCTACGAGCAGTACTTC. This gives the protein CASSTKNGGVYEQYF.

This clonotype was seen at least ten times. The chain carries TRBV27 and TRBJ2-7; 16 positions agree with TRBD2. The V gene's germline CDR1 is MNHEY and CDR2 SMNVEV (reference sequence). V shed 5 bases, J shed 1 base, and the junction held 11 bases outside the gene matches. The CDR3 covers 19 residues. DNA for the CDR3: TGTGCCAGCAGTCCCCGAGGGGGGACTAGCGGGGGGGCTTCCTACGAGCAGTACTTC. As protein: CASSPRGGTSGGASYEQYF.

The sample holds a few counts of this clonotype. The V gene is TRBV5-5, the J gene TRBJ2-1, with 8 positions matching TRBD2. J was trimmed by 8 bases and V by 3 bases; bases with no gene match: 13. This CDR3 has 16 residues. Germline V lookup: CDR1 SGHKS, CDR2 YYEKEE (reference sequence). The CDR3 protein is CASSSPGWASGHEQFF. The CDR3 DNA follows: TGTGCCAGCAGCTCTCCGGGTTGGGCTAGCGGGCATGAGCAGTTCTTC.

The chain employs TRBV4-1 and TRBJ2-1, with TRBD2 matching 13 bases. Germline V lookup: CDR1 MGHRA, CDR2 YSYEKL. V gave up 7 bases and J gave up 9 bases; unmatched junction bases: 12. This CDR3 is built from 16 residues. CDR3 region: CASTTSGGSPYAEQFF. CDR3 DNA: TGCGCCAGCACGACTAGCGGGGGGTCCCCGTATGCTGAGCAGTTCTTC.

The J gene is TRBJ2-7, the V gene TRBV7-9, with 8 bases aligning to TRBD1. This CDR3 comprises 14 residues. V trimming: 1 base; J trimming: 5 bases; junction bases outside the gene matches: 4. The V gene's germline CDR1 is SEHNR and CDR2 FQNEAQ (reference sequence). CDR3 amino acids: CASSLVQGADEQYF. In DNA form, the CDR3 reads TGTGCCAGCAGCTTAGTTCAGGGGGCCGACGAGCAGTACTTC.

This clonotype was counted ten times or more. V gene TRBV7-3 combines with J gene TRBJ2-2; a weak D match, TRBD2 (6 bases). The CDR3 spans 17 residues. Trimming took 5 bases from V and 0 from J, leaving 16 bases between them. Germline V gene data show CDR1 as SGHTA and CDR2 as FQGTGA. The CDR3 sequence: CASSPGRGRSNTGELFF. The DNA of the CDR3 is TGTGCCAGCAGCCCTGGGCGGGGAAGGTCGAACACCGGGGAGCTGTTTTTT. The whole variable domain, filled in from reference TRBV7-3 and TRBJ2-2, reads GAGVSQTPSNKVTEKGKYVELRCDPISGHTALYWYRQSLGQGPEFLIYFQGTGAADDSGLPNDRFFAVRPEGSVSTLKIQRTERGDSAVYLCASSPGRGRSNTGELFFGEGSRLTVL.

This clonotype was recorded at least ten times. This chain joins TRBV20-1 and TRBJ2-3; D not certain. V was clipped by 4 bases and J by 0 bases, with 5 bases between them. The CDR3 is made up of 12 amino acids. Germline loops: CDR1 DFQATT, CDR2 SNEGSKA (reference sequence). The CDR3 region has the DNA TGCAGTGCTACGGACAGCACAGATACGCAGTATTTT. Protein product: CSATDSTDTQYF.

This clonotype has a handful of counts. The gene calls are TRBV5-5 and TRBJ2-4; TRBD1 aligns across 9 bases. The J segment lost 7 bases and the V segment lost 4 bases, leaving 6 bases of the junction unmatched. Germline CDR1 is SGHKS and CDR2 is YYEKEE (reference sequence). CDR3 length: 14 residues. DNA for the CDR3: TGTGCCAGCAGCCCCGGGACAGGGATTAACATTCAGTACTTC. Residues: CASSPGTGINIQYF.

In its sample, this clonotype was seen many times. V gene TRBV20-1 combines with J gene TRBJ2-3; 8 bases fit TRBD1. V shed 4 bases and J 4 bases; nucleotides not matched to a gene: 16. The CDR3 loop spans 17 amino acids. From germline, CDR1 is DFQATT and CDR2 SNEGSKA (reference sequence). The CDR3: CSANPGGAWGQADTQYF. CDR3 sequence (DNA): TGCAGTGCTAACCCAGGGGGCGCATGGGGGCAGGCAGATACGCAGTATTTT.

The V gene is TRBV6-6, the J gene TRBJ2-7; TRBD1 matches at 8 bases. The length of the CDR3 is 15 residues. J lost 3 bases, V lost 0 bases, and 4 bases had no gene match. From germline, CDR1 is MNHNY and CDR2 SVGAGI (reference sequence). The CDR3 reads CASSYSPGQDYEQYF. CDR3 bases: TGTGCCAGCAGTTACTCTCCGGGACAGGACTACGAGCAGTACTTC.

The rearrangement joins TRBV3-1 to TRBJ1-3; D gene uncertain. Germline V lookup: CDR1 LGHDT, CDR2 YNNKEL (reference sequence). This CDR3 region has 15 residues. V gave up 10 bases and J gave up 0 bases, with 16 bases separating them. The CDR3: CATTMYGDSGNTIYF. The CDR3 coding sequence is TGTGCCACTACAATGTACGGGGACTCTGGAAACACCATATATTTT.

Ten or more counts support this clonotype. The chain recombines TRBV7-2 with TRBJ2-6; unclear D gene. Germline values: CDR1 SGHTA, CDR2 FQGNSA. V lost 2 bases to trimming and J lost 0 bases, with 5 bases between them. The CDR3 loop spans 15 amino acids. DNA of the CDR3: TGTGCCAGCAGCTTACGATTCTCTGGGGCCAACGTCCTGACTTTC. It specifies CASSLRFSGANVLTF.

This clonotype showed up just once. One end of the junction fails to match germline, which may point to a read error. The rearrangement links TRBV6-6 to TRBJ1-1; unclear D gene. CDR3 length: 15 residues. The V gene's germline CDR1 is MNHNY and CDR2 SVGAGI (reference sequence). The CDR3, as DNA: TGTGCCAGCAGTTACTTCCCCGACGAAGACACTAAAGCTTTCTTT. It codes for CASSYFPDEDTKAFF.